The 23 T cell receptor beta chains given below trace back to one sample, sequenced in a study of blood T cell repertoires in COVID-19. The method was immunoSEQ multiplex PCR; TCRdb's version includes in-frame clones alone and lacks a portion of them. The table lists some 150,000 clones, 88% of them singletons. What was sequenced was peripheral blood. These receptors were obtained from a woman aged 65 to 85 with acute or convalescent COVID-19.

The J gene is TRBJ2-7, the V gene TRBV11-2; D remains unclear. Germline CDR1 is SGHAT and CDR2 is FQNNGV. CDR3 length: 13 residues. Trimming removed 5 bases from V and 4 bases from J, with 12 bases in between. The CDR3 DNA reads TGTGCCAGCAGCCCGAACATACAGTACGAGCAGTACGTC. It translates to CASSPNIQYEQYV.

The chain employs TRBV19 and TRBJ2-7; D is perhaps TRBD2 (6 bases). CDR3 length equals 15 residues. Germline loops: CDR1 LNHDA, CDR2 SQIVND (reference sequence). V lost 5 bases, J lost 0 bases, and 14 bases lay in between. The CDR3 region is CASSGTSRSSYEQYF. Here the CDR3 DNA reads TGTGCCAGTAGTGGGACTTCTAGGAGCTCCTACGAGCAGTACTTC.

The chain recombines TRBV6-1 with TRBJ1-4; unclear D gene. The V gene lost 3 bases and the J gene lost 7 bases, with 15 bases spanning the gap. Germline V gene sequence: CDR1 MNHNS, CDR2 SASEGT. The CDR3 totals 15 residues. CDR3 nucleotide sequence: TGTGCCAGCAGTGACCGGGGAGGCTTGGGTGAAAAACTGTTTTTT. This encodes CASSDRGGLGEKLFF.

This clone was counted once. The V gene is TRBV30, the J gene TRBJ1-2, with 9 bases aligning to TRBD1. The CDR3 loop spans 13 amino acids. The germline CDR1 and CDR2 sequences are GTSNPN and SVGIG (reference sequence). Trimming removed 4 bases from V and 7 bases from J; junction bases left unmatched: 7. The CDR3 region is CAWKTGQGSGYTF. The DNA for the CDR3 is TGTGCCTGGAAAACGGGACAGGGATCTGGCTACACCTTC.

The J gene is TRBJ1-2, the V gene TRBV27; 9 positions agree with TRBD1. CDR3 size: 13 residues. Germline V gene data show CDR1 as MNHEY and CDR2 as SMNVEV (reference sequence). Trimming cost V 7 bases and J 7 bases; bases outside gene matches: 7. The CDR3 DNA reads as TGTGCCAGCACCACGGACAGGGGCGTTGGCTACACCTTC. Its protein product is CASTTDRGVGYTF.

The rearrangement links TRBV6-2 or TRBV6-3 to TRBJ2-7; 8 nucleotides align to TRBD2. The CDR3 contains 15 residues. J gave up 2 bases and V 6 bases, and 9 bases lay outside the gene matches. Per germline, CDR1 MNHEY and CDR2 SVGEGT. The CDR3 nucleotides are TGTGCCAGCAGCCCCGGGAGCGGGGGAACCTACGAGCAGTACGTC. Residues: CASSPGSGGTYEQYV.

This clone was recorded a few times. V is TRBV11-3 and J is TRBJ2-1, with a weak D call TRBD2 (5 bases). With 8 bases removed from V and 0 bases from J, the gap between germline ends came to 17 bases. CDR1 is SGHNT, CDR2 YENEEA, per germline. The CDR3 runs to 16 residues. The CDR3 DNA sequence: TGTGCCAGCTCCCAAGCAGGAGGCGGCTCCTACAATGAGCAGTTCTTC. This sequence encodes CASSQAGGGSYNEQFF.

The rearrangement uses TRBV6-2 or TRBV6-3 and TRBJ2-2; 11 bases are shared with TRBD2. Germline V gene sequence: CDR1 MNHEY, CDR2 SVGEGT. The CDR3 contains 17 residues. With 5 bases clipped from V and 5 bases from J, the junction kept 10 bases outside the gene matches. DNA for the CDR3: TGTGCCAGCAGTAACGTAGCGGGGGGGCCTCGGACCGGGGAGCTGTTTTTT. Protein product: CASSNVAGGPRTGELFF.

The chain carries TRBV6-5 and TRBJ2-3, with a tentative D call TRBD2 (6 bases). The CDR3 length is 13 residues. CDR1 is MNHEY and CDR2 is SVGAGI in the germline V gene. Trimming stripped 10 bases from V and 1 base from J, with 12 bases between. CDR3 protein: CATRDSRTDTQYF. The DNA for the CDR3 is TGTGCCACCAGGGACTCCCGCACAGATACGCAGTATTTT.

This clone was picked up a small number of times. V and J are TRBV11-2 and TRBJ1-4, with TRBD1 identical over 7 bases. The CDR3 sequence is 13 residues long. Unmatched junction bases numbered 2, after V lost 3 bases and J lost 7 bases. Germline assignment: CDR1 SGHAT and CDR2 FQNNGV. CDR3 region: CASSLTGREKLFF. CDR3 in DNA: TGTGCCAGCAGCTTGACAGGGCGTGAAAAACTGTTTTTT.

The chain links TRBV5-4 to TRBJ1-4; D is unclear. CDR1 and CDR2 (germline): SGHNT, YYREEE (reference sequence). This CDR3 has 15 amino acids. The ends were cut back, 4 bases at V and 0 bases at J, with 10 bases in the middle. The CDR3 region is CASSTGRATNEKLFF. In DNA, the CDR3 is TGTGCCAGCAGCACCGGGAGAGCAACTAATGAAAAACTGTTTTTT.

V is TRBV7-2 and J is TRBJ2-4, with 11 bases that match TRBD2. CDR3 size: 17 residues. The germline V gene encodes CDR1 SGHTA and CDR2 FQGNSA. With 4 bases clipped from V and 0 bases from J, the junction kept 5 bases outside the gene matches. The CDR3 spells CASSYLAGGVAKNIQYF. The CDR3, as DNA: TGTGCCAGCAGCTATTTAGCGGGGGGGGTAGCCAAAAACATTCAGTACTTC.

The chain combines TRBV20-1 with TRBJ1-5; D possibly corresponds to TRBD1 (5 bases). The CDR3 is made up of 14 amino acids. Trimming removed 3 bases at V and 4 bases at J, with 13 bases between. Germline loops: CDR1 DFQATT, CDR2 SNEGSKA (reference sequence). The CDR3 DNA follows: TGCAGTGCTAGTAAGACAGTACGAAATCAGCCCCAGCATTTT. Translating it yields CSASKTVRNQPQHF.

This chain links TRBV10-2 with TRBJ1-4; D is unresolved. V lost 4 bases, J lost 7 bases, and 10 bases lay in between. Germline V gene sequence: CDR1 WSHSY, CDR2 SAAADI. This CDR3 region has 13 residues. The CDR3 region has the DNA TGCGCCAGCAGTGTTTACCGGGGTGAAAAACTGTTTTTT. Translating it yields CASSVYRGEKLFF.

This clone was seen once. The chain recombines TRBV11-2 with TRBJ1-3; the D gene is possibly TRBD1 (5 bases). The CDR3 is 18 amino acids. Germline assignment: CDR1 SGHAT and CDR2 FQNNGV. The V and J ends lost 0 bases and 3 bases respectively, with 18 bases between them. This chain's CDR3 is CASSLDLRRGRSGNTIYF. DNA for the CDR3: TGTGCCAGCAGCTTAGATTTACGGCGGGGGAGAAGTGGAAACACCATATATTTT.

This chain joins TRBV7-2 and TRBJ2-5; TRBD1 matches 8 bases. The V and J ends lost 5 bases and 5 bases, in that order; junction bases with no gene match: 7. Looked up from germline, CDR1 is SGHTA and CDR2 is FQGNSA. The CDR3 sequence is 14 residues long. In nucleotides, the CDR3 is TGTGCCAGCAGCCCGGACAGGGCGGGGGAGACCCAGTACTTC. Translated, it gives CASSPDRAGETQYF.

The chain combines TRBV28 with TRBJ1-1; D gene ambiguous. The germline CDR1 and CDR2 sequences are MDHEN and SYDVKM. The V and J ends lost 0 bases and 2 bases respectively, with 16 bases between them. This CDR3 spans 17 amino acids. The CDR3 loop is CASSLWSGGAINTEAFF. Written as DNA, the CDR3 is TGTGCCAGCAGTTTATGGTCGGGTGGTGCCATTAACACTGAAGCTTTCTTT.

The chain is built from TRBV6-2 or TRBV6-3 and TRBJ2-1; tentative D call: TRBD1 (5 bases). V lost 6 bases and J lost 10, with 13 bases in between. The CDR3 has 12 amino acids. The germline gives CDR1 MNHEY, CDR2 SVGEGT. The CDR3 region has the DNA TGTGCCAGCAGCCTTTCAGGGAAGGAGCAGTTCTTC. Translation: CASSLSGKEQFF.

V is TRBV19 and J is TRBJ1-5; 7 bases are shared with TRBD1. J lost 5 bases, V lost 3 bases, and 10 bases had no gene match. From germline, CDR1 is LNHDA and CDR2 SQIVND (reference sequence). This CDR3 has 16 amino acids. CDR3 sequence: CASSIFWDSLDQPQHF. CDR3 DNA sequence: TGTGCCAGTAGTATTTTTTGGGACAGCTTAGATCAGCCCCAGCATTTT.

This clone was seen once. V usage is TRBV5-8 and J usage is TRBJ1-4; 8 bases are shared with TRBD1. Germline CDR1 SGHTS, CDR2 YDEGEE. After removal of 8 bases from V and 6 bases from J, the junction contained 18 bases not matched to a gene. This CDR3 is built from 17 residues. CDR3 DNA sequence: TGTGCCAGTCCACCGGGACAGGTTACCTTTCAACATGAAAAACTGTTTTTT. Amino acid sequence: CASPPGQVTFQHEKLFF.

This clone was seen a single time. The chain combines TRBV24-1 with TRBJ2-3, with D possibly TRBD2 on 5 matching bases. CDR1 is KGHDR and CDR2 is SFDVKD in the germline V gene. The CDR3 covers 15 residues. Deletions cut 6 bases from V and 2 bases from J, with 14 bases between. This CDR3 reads CATSPSTTHTDTQYF. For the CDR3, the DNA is TGTGCCACCAGTCCGTCGACTACCCACACAGATACGCAGTATTTT.

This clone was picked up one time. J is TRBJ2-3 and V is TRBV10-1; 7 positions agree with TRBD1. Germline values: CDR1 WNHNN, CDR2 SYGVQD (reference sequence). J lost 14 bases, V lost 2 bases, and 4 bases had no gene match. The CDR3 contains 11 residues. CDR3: CASSEGQALYF. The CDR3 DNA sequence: TGCGCCAGCAGTGAGGGACAGGCGCTGTATTTT.

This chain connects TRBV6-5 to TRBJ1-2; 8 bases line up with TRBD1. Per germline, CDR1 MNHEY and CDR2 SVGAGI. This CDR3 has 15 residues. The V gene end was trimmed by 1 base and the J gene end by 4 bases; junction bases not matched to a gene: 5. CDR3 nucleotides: TGTGCCAGCAGTTACTGGCGAGACAGGGGCTATGGCTACACCTTC. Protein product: CASSYWRDRGYGYTF.